The 21 T cell receptor beta chains listed next were all sequenced from one sample in a study of T cells after posttransplantation cyclophosphamide. Control samples came 1 year after myeloablative marrow transplants with methotrexate plus calcineurin inhibitor. Assay used: immunoSEQ multiplex PCR; TCRdb lists only in-frame clones, some missing. Seen here are approximately 19,000 clones, more than 80% observed once, and the top ten hold roughly 2%. The sample in question was PBMCs, obtained around 390 days after allogeneic stem cell transplant with calcineurin inhibitor and methotrexate. These receptors came from a female patient aged 25-40 years who received an allogeneic stem cell transplant from an unrelated donor, was CMV-positive, and had acute and chronic GVHD. Some T cells could come from the graft donor.

The chain has TRBV28 and TRBJ1-6; D remains unclear. V shed 3 bases and J shed 7 bases, with 10 bases lying between them. CDR3 length: 14 amino acids. Germline CDR1 is MDHEN and CDR2 is SYDVKM. The CDR3 region has the DNA TGTGCCAGCAGTTTCCGCCTGAGAAATTCACCCCTCCACTTT. It specifies CASSFRLRNSPLHF.

This chain uses TRBV9 with TRBJ1-2, with 7 nucleotides matching TRBD1. Germline-derived CDR1 and CDR2 are SGDLS and YYNGEE. Germline trimming cut 0 bases from V and 5 bases from J; bases unmatched to any gene: 4. The CDR3 has 14 amino acids. The CDR3 spells CASSVAQGGYGYTF. Written as DNA, the CDR3 is TGTGCCAGCAGCGTAGCCCAGGGGGGTTATGGCTACACCTTC.

This clone appeared a few times. This chain joins TRBV19 and TRBJ1-3; D might be TRBD1 (5 bases). The CDR3 contains 16 residues. From germline, CDR1 is LNHDA and CDR2 SQIVND (reference sequence). V lost 5 bases and J lost 2, with 16 bases in between. CDR3 bases: TGTGCCAGTAGTCCCCGGGGGGGAAGTACTGGAAACACCATATATTTT. Translating gives CASSPRGGSTGNTIYF.

CDR3 DNA sequence: TGCAGCACTGGACAGGGGTCGGGCACTGAAGCTTTCTTT. This gives the protein CSTGQGSGTEAFF. V usage is TRBV29-1 and J usage is TRBJ1-1, with 9 bases matching TRBD1. Germline V CDR1 and CDR2: SQVTM, ANQGSEA. Trimming took 8 bases from V and 4 from J; bases not matched to a gene: 8. This CDR3 is 13 amino acids long. Combining the CDR3 with reference TRBV29-1 and TRBJ1-1 gives the whole variable domain SAVISQKPSRDICQRGTSLTIQCQVDSQVTMMFWYRQQPGQSLTLIATANQGSEATYESGFVIDKFPISRPNLTFSTLTVSNMSPEDSSIYLCSTGQGSGTEAFFGQGTRLTVV.

The chain uses TRBV5-1 and TRBJ2-5, with TRBD1 matching over 7 bases. Germline assignment: CDR1 SGHRS and CDR2 YFSETQ. V was pared by 4 bases and J by 5 bases, with 11 bases of the junction left unmatched. The CDR3 has 15 residues. CDR3 region: CASSPGQELLETQYF. CDR3 in DNA: TGCGCCAGCAGCCCCGGACAGGAACTTTTGGAGACCCAGTACTTC.

The rearrangement links TRBV5-1 to TRBJ2-2; D unresolved. The germline V gene encodes CDR1 SGHRS and CDR2 YFSETQ. The CDR3 covers 15 residues. V lost 1 base and J 2 bases, leaving 9 bases between the germline ends. CDR3 region: CASSLQSPNTGELFF. DNA of the CDR3: TGCGCCAGCAGCTTGCAGTCACCAAACACCGGGGAGCTGTTTTTT. Combining the CDR3 with reference TRBV5-1 and TRBJ2-2 gives the whole variable domain KAGVTQTPRYLIKTRGQQVTLSCSPISGHRSVSWYQQTPGQGLQFLFEYFSETQRNKGNFPGRFSGRQFSNSRSEMNVSTLELGDSALYLCASSLQSPNTGELFFGEGSRLTVL.

This chain uses TRBV12-5 with TRBJ2-3, with D possibly being TRBD1 (6 bases). Germline lookup yields CDR1 LGHNT and CDR2 FRNRAP. The CDR3 is 14 amino acids. Trimming cost V 8 bases and J 2 bases, with 14 bases left between them. Here the CDR3 DNA reads TGTGCTAGTTTCACCGGACAGCTCACAGATACGCAGTATTTT. Protein: CASFTGQLTDTQYF.

This rearrangement joins TRBV9 to TRBJ2-2; 9 bases are a match to TRBD1. Germline assignment: CDR1 SGDLS and CDR2 YYNGEE. With V trimmed by 4 bases and J by 7 bases, 8 bases remained unmatched. The CDR3 runs 15 residues. The CDR3 DNA reads as TGTGCCAGCAGCTATCGGACAGGGGCTGTCGGGGAGCTGTTTTTT. This sequence encodes CASSYRTGAVGELFF.

The DNA for the CDR3 is TGTGCCAGCAGACGCGGGGAGGGCCTGTACGAGCAGTACTTC. It yields the protein CASRRGEGLYEQYF. The rearrangement links TRBV7-9 to TRBJ2-7, with 7 bases fitting TRBD2. Germline V gene lookup returns CDR1 SEHNR and CDR2 FQNEAQ (reference sequence). V lost 6 bases and J lost 4; bases outside the gene matches: 9. There are 14 residues in the CDR3.

The V and J genes are TRBV5-1 and TRBJ2-3; 9 nucleotides agree with TRBD2. This CDR3 spans 16 amino acids. The V and J ends lost 4 bases and 3 bases, in that order; junction bases with no gene match: 9. CDR1 SGHRS and CDR2 YFSETQ come from the germline V gene. The CDR3 protein is CASSPIAGEGTDTQYF. CDR3 DNA sequence: TGCGCCAGCAGCCCGATAGCGGGAGAAGGGACAGATACGCAGTATTTT. The full variable domain, rest sourced from reference TRBV5-1 and TRBJ2-3, is KAGVTQTPRYLIKTRGQQVTLSCSPISGHRSVSWYQQTPGQGLQFLFEYFSETQRNKGNFPGRFSGRQFSNSRSEMNVSTLELGDSALYLCASSPIAGEGTDTQYFGPGTRLTVL.

The chain joins TRBV29-1 to TRBJ2-6, with D unclear. The length of the CDR3 is 13 residues. Looked up from germline, CDR1 is SQVTM and CDR2 is ANQGSEA. The V gene lost 4 bases and the J gene lost 1 base, with 5 bases spanning the gap. CDR3 sequence reads: CSVGQSGANVLTF. The CDR3 bases are TGCAGCGTTGGACAATCTGGGGCCAACGTCCTGACTTTC.

The chain uses TRBV6-1 and TRBJ1-5; 11 bases align to TRBD1. CDR1 is MNHNS and CDR2 is SASEGT in the germline V gene. Losses at the gene ends were 4 bases for V and 4 bases for J; bases not matched to a gene: 3. There are 15 residues in the CDR3. CDR3 nucleotides: TGTGCCAGCAGTGCCGGGACAGGGGGTAATCAGCCCCAGCATTTT. This sequence encodes CASSAGTGGNQPQHF.

The chain links TRBV7-8 to TRBJ1-3, with 8 bases fitting TRBD1. V shed 5 bases, J shed 5 bases, and the junction held 5 bases outside the gene matches. In germline, CDR1 is SGHVS, CDR2 FQNEAQ. This CDR3 comprises 14 residues. The CDR3 here is CASSPGQGRNTIYF. DNA of the CDR3: TGTGCCAGCAGCCCAGGACAGGGTAGAAACACCATATATTTT.

V is TRBV6-4 and J is TRBJ2-1; 8 nucleotides agree with TRBD2. The CDR3 loop spans 14 amino acids. Germline V gives CDR1 MRHNA, CDR2 SNTAGT. V lost 5 bases and J lost 10; bases outside the gene matches: 10. The CDR3 bases are TGTGCCAGCAGTCCTGAAGCGGGGGCACTGGAGCAGTTCTTC. Residues: CASSPEAGALEQFF.

The J gene is TRBJ2-5, the V gene TRBV7-9; D is perhaps TRBD1 (5 bases). V dropped 5 bases and J dropped 12 bases, with 13 bases sitting between them. Looked up from germline, CDR1 is SEHNR and CDR2 is FQNEAQ (reference sequence). This CDR3 is 11 amino acids long. Here the CDR3 DNA reads TGTGCCAGCAGCAGAGATCAAGGGGAGTACTTC. Residues: CASSRDQGEYF.

The chain has TRBV7-9 and TRBJ2-6; 10 nucleotides align to TRBD2. Germline lookup yields CDR1 SEHNR and CDR2 FQNEAQ (reference sequence). The CDR3 extends over 17 amino acids. V was pared by 5 bases and J by 2 bases, with 6 bases of the junction left unmatched. The chain's CDR3 is CASSRTSGRTGANVLTF. CDR3 nucleotides: TGTGCCAGCAGCCGGACTAGCGGCAGAACTGGGGCCAACGTCCTGACTTTC.

This clone was detected only a few times. The rearrangement uses TRBV2 and TRBJ1-2, with 12 bases that match TRBD1. The CDR3 totals 15 residues. The V and J ends lost 6 bases and 6 bases, in that order; junction bases with no gene match: 8. Germline CDR1 SNHLY, CDR2 FYNNEI. This CDR3 reads CASRTRDRGHHGYTF. The CDR3, as DNA: TGTGCCAGCAGGACCCGGGACAGGGGGCATCATGGCTACACCTTC.

The chain joins TRBV30 to TRBJ2-3; tentative D call: TRBD1 (6 bases). This CDR3 is 14 amino acids long. The V gene lost 1 base and the J gene lost 3 bases, with 11 bases spanning the gap. CDR1 and CDR2 from the germline V gene are GTSNPN and SVGIG (reference sequence). The chain's CDR3 is CAWSDRALTDTQYF. The DNA for the CDR3 is TGTGCCTGGAGTGACAGGGCGTTGACAGATACGCAGTATTTT. Full variable domain (rest looked up from reference TRBV30 and TRBJ2-3): SQTIHQWPATLVQPVGSPLSLECTVEGTSNPNLYWYRQAAGRGLQLLFYSVGIGQISSEVPQNLSASRPQDRQFILSSKKLLLSDSGFYLCAWSDRALTDTQYFGPGTRLTVL.

V and J are TRBV6-6 and TRBJ1-2; no reliable D call. The CDR3 length is 13 residues. V lost 0 bases to trimming and J lost 8 bases, with 10 bases between them. The germline gives CDR1 MNHNY, CDR2 SVGAGI (reference sequence). The CDR3 sequence: CASSYSRSAGYTF. CDR3 DNA sequence: TGTGCCAGCAGTTACTCCAGGTCCGCGGGCTACACCTTC.

About this clone: The missing conserved phenylalanine or tryptophan at the end of this CDR3 makes a read error likely. No DNA is shown, since the ends of the CDR3 on it are uncertain; the CDR3 is the one TCRdb lists. The rearrangement uses TRBV5-5 and TRBJ1-2; the table calls TRBD1, which could not be checked here. From germline, CDR1 is SGHKS and CDR2 YYEKEE (reference sequence). The CDR3 is made up of 13 amino acids, end residues included. The chain's CDR3 is CASSPQPGQGHPS.

This clone has a single count. The V call is TRBV10-1, the J call TRBJ2-1; 13 bases map to TRBD2. Germline V gene sequence: CDR1 WNHNN, CDR2 SYGVQD (reference sequence). CDR3 length: 16 residues. The junction had 3 bases not matched to a gene; V was cut back by 0 bases and J by 7 bases. The CDR3 DNA is TGCGCCAGCAGTGAGTCACTAGCGGGAGGGGGGAATGAGCAGTTCTTC. Translating gives CASSESLAGGGNEQFF.